The 32 T cell receptor beta chains given below trace back to one sample, sequenced in a study of blood T cells in healthy people across ages. A second PCR of 7 to 11 cycles used a sample-barcoded 5' primer and a J-beta primer mix. TCRdb called the 5' RACE reads again in MiXCR, with one record for every CDR3 protein. The sample has approximately 800,000 distinct CDR3 sequences, roughly 50% seen once. The sample comprised blood. The source is a man older than 75 in good health.

The genes are TRBV2 and TRBJ2-5; D perhaps matches TRBD2 (5 bases). Germline V gives CDR1 SNHLY, CDR2 FYNNEI. V gave up 5 bases and J gave up 5 bases, with 18 bases separating them. The CDR3 extends over 15 amino acids. CDR3 coding DNA: TGTGCCAGCAGTTGGCGGCCAGGACTGCGGGAGACCCAGTACTTC. Translating gives CASSWRPGLRETQYF.

This clonotype was seen only a few times. The gene calls are TRBV7-3 and TRBJ2-3; a possible D gene is TRBD2 (5 bases). With 4 bases removed from V and 1 base from J, the gap between germline ends came to 18 bases. The CDR3 runs to 17 residues. Germline CDR1 SGHTA, CDR2 FQGTGA. The CDR3 region is CASSSSPRTGGTDTQYF. In DNA, the CDR3 is TGTGCCAGCAGCTCATCTCCGAGGACTGGGGGCACAGATACGCAGTATTTT.

A few counts support this clonotype. The chain is built from TRBV25-1 and TRBJ2-1; D is possibly TRBD1 (7 bases). The germline V gene has CDR1 MGHDK and CDR2 SYGVNS. This CDR3 comprises 15 residues. V dropped 2 bases and J dropped 5 bases, with 13 bases sitting between them. Written as DNA, the CDR3 is TGTGCCAGCAGTGAAGTCAGGGGGGCCCACAATGAGCAGTTCTTC. Translating it yields CASSEVRGAHNEQFF. Full variable domain (missing parts from reference TRBV25-1 and TRBJ2-1): EADIYQTPRYLVIGTGKKITLECSQTMGHDKMYWYQQDPGMELHLIHYSYGVNSTEKGDLSSESTVSRIRTEHFPLTLESARPSHTSQYLCASSEVRGAHNEQFFGPGTRLTVL.

The CDR3 reads CASTPGYGADTQYF. CDR3 nucleotide sequence: TGTGCCAGCACGCCCGGGTACGGCGCAGATACGCAGTATTTT. The rearrangement links TRBV27 to TRBJ2-3; D ambiguous. The ends were cut back, 7 bases at V and 4 bases at J, with 15 bases in the middle. This CDR3 spans 14 amino acids. Per germline, CDR1 MNHEY and CDR2 SMNVEV (reference sequence).

For the CDR3, the DNA is TGTGCCAGCAGTGTGGGAGGAGTGAGAGCCAAAAACATTCAGTACTTC. It codes for CASSVGGVRAKNIQYF. The chain recombines TRBV28 with TRBJ2-4, with D possibly matching TRBD2 (6 bases). Germline V gene lookup returns CDR1 MDHEN and CDR2 SYDVKM. V gave up 5 bases and J gave up 0 bases, with 14 bases separating them. The CDR3 totals 16 residues.

V gene TRBV30 combines with J gene TRBJ2-5; 13 bases fit TRBD2. The CDR3 contains 15 residues. Germline V gene sequence: CDR1 GTSNPN, CDR2 SVGIG (reference sequence). With 1 base clipped from V and 5 bases from J, the junction kept 4 bases outside the gene matches. The CDR3 spells CAWSAGTSGTETQYF. The CDR3 DNA reads TGTGCCTGGAGTGCGGGGACTAGCGGGACCGAGACCCAGTACTTC. Based on the CDR3 plus reference TRBV30 and TRBJ2-5, the full variable domain is SQTIHQWPATLVQPVGSPLSLECTVEGTSNPNLYWYRQAAGRGLQLLFYSVGIGQISSEVPQNLSASRPQDRQFILSSKKLLLSDSGFYLCAWSAGTSGTETQYFGPGTRLLVL.

This clonotype has a handful of counts. The gene calls are TRBV28 and TRBJ2-4; 7 positions match TRBD2. The DNA matches TRBJ2-7 better at its end, which makes the J call doubtful. The germline gives CDR1 MDHEN, CDR2 SYDVKM. The CDR3 contains 13 residues. The CDR3 reads CASSFAGEYEQYF. In nucleotides, the CDR3 is TGTGCCAGCAGTTTTGCGGGAGAATACGAGCAGTACTTC.

This rearrangement joins TRBV27 to TRBJ2-2; D is perhaps TRBD1 or TRBD2 (5 bases each). Germline CDR1 is MNHEY and CDR2 is SMNVEV (reference sequence). This CDR3 is built from 13 residues. Deletions cut 7 bases from V and 4 bases from J, with 10 bases between. The CDR3 region is CASTSGLTGELFF. CDR3 nucleotides: TGTGCCAGCACTTCGGGGCTCACCGGGGAGCTGTTTTTT.

Of note for this clonotype: One junction end disagrees with the germline gene, perhaps due to a read error. This chain links TRBV29-1 with TRBJ2-5, with D possibly matching TRBD2 (6 bases). The germline V gene encodes CDR1 SQVTM and CDR2 ANQGSEA. This CDR3 contains 17 residues. The CDR3 DNA sequence: TGCAGCGTTGAAGCGGTGGGGGGACCCAGATACCAAGGGACCCAGTACTTC. Encoded protein: CSVEAVGGPRYQGTQYF.

On this clonotype itself: One end of the junction does not line up with germline, which may come from a read error. The chain carries TRBV13 and TRBJ2-4; weak D call: TRBD2 (5 bases). The J call is uncertain, as TRBJ2-5 better fits the DNA end. The CDR3 extends over 15 amino acids. Per germline, CDR1 PRHDT and CDR2 FYEKMQ (reference sequence). CDR3 protein: CASSLASDLQETQYF. Written as DNA, the CDR3 is TGTGCCAGCAGTTTAGCGTCGGATCTCCAGGAGACCCAGTACTTC.

Details on this clonotype: A read error may account for a junction end that differs from germline. V usage is TRBV5-1 and J usage is TRBJ1-2; the match to TRBD1 covers 7 bases. Germline V lookup: CDR1 SGHRS, CDR2 YFSETQ. There are 13 residues in the CDR3. This CDR3 reads CASSSRQGYGYIF. The CDR3 DNA follows: TGCGCCAGCAGCTCTCGACAGGGATATGGCTACATCTTC.

This clonotype was counted once. This sequence may be a read error, since a much larger clone differs from it by one base. The chain employs TRBV29-1 and TRBJ2-7, with D tentatively TRBD1 or TRBD2 (6 bases each). The CDR3 is 12 residues long. Germline-derived CDR1 and CDR2 are SQVTM and ANQGSEA. CDR3 sequence (DNA): TGCAGCGTTGCGGGGGCTGGGTACGGGCAGTACTTC. As protein: CSVAGAGYGQYF.

The chain combines TRBV7-8 with TRBJ1-5; D is uncertain. This CDR3 has 16 amino acids. Trimming left V 3 bases short and J 4 bases short, with 16 bases between. Per the germline V gene, CDR1 is SGHVS and CDR2 is FQNEAQ. This chain's CDR3 is CASSFSLEVLNQPQHF. CDR3 nucleotide sequence: TGTGCCAGCAGCTTCTCCCTGGAAGTCCTAAATCAGCCCCAGCATTTT. Full variable domain (remainder filled in from reference TRBV7-8 and TRBJ1-5): GAGVSQSPRYKVAKRGQDVALRCDPISGHVSLFWYQQALGQGPEFLTYFQNEAQLDKSGLPSDRFFAERPEGSVSTLKIQRTQQEDSAVYLCASSFSLEVLNQPQHFGDGTRLSIL.

The chain links TRBV20-1 to TRBJ2-4, with a weak D call TRBD2 (5 bases). The V end lost 6 bases, the J end lost 0 bases, and 9 bases lay between the germline ends. The length of the CDR3 is 13 residues. Germline CDR1 and CDR2: DFQATT and SNEGSKA (reference sequence). CDR3 sequence: CSAPGLAKNIQYF. The CDR3 region has the DNA TGCAGTGCGCCAGGACTAGCCAAAAACATTCAGTACTTC.

The chain joins TRBV25-1 to TRBJ1-5, with TRBD1 matching 10 bases. This CDR3 region has 14 residues. The J segment lost 6 bases and the V segment lost 2 bases, leaving 1 base of the junction unmatched. The germline CDR1 and CDR2 sequences are MGHDK and SYGVNS. CDR3 in amino acids: CASSEGTGAQPQHF. The CDR3 nucleotides read TGTGCCAGCAGTGAAGGGACAGGGGCTCAGCCCCAGCATTTT.

V usage is TRBV3-1 and J usage is TRBJ2-4; TRBD2 aligns across 7 bases. This CDR3 is 15 amino acids long. Germline V gives CDR1 LGHDT, CDR2 YNNKEL (reference sequence). V trimming: 4 bases; J trimming: 0 bases; junction bases outside the gene matches: 3. As DNA, the CDR3 is TGTGCCAGCAGCCGGGGAGGGGTAGCCAAAAACATTCAGTACTTC. Protein: CASSRGGVAKNIQYF. Complete variable domain (other parts from reference TRBV3-1 and TRBJ2-4): DTAVSQTPKYLVTQMGNDKSIKCEQNLGHDTMYWYKQDSKKFLKIMFSYNNKELIINETVPNRFSPKSPDKAHLNLHINSLELGDSAVYFCASSRGGVAKNIQYFGAGTRLSVL.

The gene calls are TRBV20-1 and TRBJ1-4; D gene ambiguous. Deletions cut 4 bases from V and 4 bases from J, with 7 bases between. In germline, CDR1 is DFQATT, CDR2 SNEGSKA (reference sequence). The CDR3 sequence is 12 residues long. The CDR3 coding sequence is TGCAGTGCTACGGCCGATAATGAAAAACTGTTTTTT. It encodes CSATADNEKLFF.

This clonotype showed up many times. The chain carries TRBV7-6 and TRBJ2-1; D is ambiguous. The CDR3 is 14 residues long. Trimming stripped 1 base from V and 10 bases from J, with 14 bases between. The germline CDR1 and CDR2 sequences are SGHVS and FNYEAQ. CDR3 sequence (DNA): TGTGCCAGCAGCTTAGTCGTTAGGGCGGAAGAGCAGTTCTTC. This codes for CASSLVVRAEEQFF.

The chain combines TRBV3-1 with TRBJ1-2; D perhaps matches TRBD1 (5 bases). Trimming removed 0 bases from V and 4 bases from J, with 6 bases in between. The CDR3 totals 13 residues. CDR1 is LGHDT and CDR2 is YNNKEL in the germline V gene (reference sequence). The CDR3 protein is CASSQDGGYGYTF. The CDR3 nucleotides read TGTGCCAGCAGCCAAGACGGGGGCTATGGCTACACCTTC.

In its sample, this clonotype was seen once. The chain employs TRBV2 and TRBJ2-5; D gene uncertain. The germline V gene has CDR1 SNHLY and CDR2 FYNNEI. This CDR3 is built from 14 residues. The ends were cut back, 6 bases at V and 1 base at J, with 12 bases in the middle. CDR3 region: CASSQSHLQETQYF. CDR3 DNA sequence: TGTGCCAGCAGCCAGAGCCATCTCCAAGAGACCCAGTACTTC.

This clonotype was observed a handful of times. The rearrangement links TRBV7-2 to TRBJ1-2, with D perhaps TRBD1 (5 bases). The germline V and J ends were trimmed by 1 base and 6 bases, with 21 bases remaining between them. Germline assignment: CDR1 SGHTA and CDR2 FQGNSA. The CDR3 is 17 residues long. The DNA of the CDR3 is TGTGCCAGCAGCTTAGACGGAATGGGTGGGGCGCTGGATGGCTACACCTTC. Its protein is CASSLDGMGGALDGYTF.

The chain is built from TRBV28 and TRBJ2-1; D perhaps matches TRBD1 (6 bases). V shed 6 bases and J shed 15 bases, with 18 bases lying between them. The CDR3 is 12 residues long. The germline V gene encodes CDR1 MDHEN and CDR2 SYDVKM. This CDR3 is CASRQPQGRWFF. The DNA of the CDR3 is TGTGCCAGCAGACAACCACAGGGAAGGTGGTTCTTC. Combining the CDR3 with reference TRBV28 and TRBJ2-1 gives the whole variable domain DVKVTQSSRYLVKRTGEKVFLECVQDMDHENMFWYRQDPGLGLRLIYFSYDVKMKEKGDIPEGYSVSREKKERFSLILESASTNQTSMYLCASRQPQGRWFFGPGTRLTVL.

The DNA for the CDR3 is TGTGCCAGTCAAGAAGCGGGAGTACTTGGGGCCAACGTCCTGACTTTC. Translation gives CASQEAGVLGANVLTF. V and J are TRBV7-2 and TRBJ2-6, with 8 bases matching TRBD2. CDR1 and CDR2 (germline): SGHTA, FQGNSA. The V gene end was trimmed by 9 bases and the J gene end by 3 bases; junction bases not matched to a gene: 10. The CDR3 has 16 amino acids.

In this sample, this clonotype turned up many times. The chain joins TRBV2 to TRBJ2-6, with D perhaps TRBD1 (6 bases). This CDR3 has 14 amino acids. The V and J ends lost 6 bases and 1 base respectively, with 7 bases between them. Germline CDR1 reads SNHLY; CDR2 reads FYNNEI. CDR3 region: CASSTGSGANVLTF. The CDR3 DNA reads as TGTGCCAGCAGCACAGGGTCTGGGGCCAACGTCCTGACTTTC.

This clonotype was counted ten times or more. J is TRBJ2-3 and V is TRBV28; 8 bases map to TRBD2. J gave up 4 bases and V 5 bases, and 8 bases lay outside the gene matches. The CDR3 sequence is 15 residues long. CDR1 MDHEN and CDR2 SYDVKM come from the germline V gene. The CDR3 loop reads CASSNPLAGSDTQYF. The CDR3 DNA follows: TGTGCCAGCAGTAACCCCCTAGCGGGTTCAGATACGCAGTATTTT.

V gene TRBV14 combines with J gene TRBJ1-1; D ambiguous. CDR1 is SGHDN and CDR2 is FVKESK in the germline V gene. V lost 4 bases and J lost 11, with 14 bases in between. The CDR3 runs 12 residues. The CDR3 nucleotides are TGTGCCAGCAGCCCTCAACCGAATCTGGCTTTCTTT. Residues: CASSPQPNLAFF. Based on the CDR3 plus reference TRBV14 and TRBJ1-1, the full variable domain is EAGVTQFPSHSVIEKGQTVTLRCDPISGHDNLYWYRRVMGKEIKFLLHFVKESKQDESGMPNNRFLAERTGGTYSTLKVQPAELEDSGVYFCASSPQPNLAFFGQGTRLTVV.

V usage is TRBV30 and J usage is TRBJ1-1; D unclear. The germline V gene encodes CDR1 GTSNPN and CDR2 SVGIG (reference sequence). V lost 2 bases and J lost 5, with 6 bases in between. This CDR3 comprises 11 residues. The CDR3: CAWSRGTEAFF. The CDR3 nucleotides are TGTGCCTGGAGTCGCGGGACTGAAGCTTTCTTT.

The rearrangement uses TRBV6-8 and TRBJ2-4; D assignment may be TRBD1 or TRBD2 (6 bases each). Per germline, CDR1 MNHGY and CDR2 SAAAGT. With 2 bases removed from V and 5 bases from J, the gap between germline ends came to 22 bases. The CDR3 consists of 18 residues. In DNA, the CDR3 is TGTGCCAGCAGTTACCATCTGGAGGGGGGCACGATGGAAAACATTCAGTACTTC. Amino acid sequence: CASSYHLEGGTMENIQYF.

This clonotype came up a few times. The chain carries TRBV10-3 and TRBJ2-3, with a weak D call TRBD2 (6 bases). Germline loops: CDR1 ENHRY, CDR2 SYGVKD. The CDR3 has 14 amino acids. V was trimmed by 4 bases and J by 5 bases, leaving 13 bases between them. CDR3 residues: CAISARGIGDTQYF. Here the CDR3 DNA reads TGTGCCATCAGTGCTCGGGGGATAGGAGATACGCAGTATTTT.

This chain links TRBV9 with TRBJ2-1; 9 bases align to TRBD2. Germline assignment: CDR1 SGDLS and CDR2 YYNGEE. This CDR3 has 15 amino acids. With 0 bases clipped from V and 4 bases from J, the junction kept 2 bases outside the gene matches. Here the CDR3 DNA reads TGTGCCAGCAGCGTAGTACTAGCGGGTTACAATGAGCAGTTCTTC. It yields the protein CASSVVLAGYNEQFF.

The chain is built from TRBV20-1 and TRBJ2-7; 12 bases fit TRBD2. The CDR3 is made up of 15 amino acids. After removal of 3 bases from V and 2 bases from J, the junction contained 5 bases not matched to a gene. Germline V gives CDR1 DFQATT, CDR2 SNEGSKA (reference sequence). CDR3 in DNA: TGCAGTGCTAGGGCTACTAGCGGGAGGCCCTACGAGCAGTACTTC. Translation: CSARATSGRPYEQYF.

The chain links TRBV7-3 to TRBJ1-1; D is undetermined. The V and J ends lost 4 bases and 4 bases respectively, with 19 bases between them. The germline V gene encodes CDR1 SGHTA and CDR2 FQGTGA. The CDR3 length is 16 residues. CDR3 region: CASSSLPGRFGTEAFF. The CDR3, as DNA: TGTGCCAGCAGCTCCCTCCCGGGCCGCTTCGGCACTGAAGCTTTCTTT. The full variable domain, in which reference TRBV7-3 and TRBJ1-1 provide the parts outside the CDR3, is GAGVSQTPSNKVTEKGKYVELRCDPISGHTALYWYRQSLGQGPEFLIYFQGTGAADDSGLPNDRFFAVRPEGSVSTLKIQRTERGDSAVYLCASSSLPGRFGTEAFFGQGTRLTVV.